Listed below are T cell receptor beta chains from one sample, sequenced in a study of blood T cell repertoires in COVID-19. Only in-frame clones appear in the TCRdb table, and some are missing; sequencing was by immunoSEQ multiplex PCR. The sample lists over 200,000 clones, 87% occurring once. Sequencing input: PBMCs or T cells enriched from blood (not recorded which). The receptor set was obtained from a man aged 30 to 45 who had recovered from COVID-19. The CDR3 runs from the conserved cysteine through the conserved F or W. A D gene is named only where the DNA matches it firmly. Some rows have no size entry. The others give once, few or many, or a class for an expanded clone.

TRBJ2-5,.,TRBD1,14,TRBV10-3,TGTGCCATCAGTCAGGGACAGTCCCAAGAGACCCAGTACTTC,CAISQGQSQETQYF
TRBJ2-3,.,.,12,TRBV28,TGTGCCAGCAGTTTCGGGTCAGATACGCAGTATTTT,CASSFGSDTQYF
TRBJ1-3,.,.,14,TRBV10-3,TGTGCCATCAAAACCACAGGGTACGGAAACACCATATATTTT,CAIKTTGYGNTIYF
TRBJ1-3,.,.,14,TRBV6-1,TGTGCCAGCAGTGAAAGAGGTGGTGGAAACACCATATATTTT,CASSERGGGNTIYF
TRBJ1-6,.,.,15,TRBV7-9,TGTGCCAGCAGCTCGGACATAATGTATAATTCACCCCTCCACTTT,CASSSDIMYNSPLHF
TRBJ1-5,.,.,13,TRBV7-2,TGTGCCAGCAGCTTCGGTAGCAATCAGCCCCAGCATTTT,CASSFGSNQPQHF
TRBJ2-3,.,.,14,TRBV2,TGTGCCAGCAGCAAGGCGCTAGCCACAGATACGCAGTATTTT,CASSKALATDTQYF
TRBJ2-7,.,TRBD1,15,TRBV28,TGTGCCAGCAGCCAGGCGGGACAGGGTTACCACGAGCAGTACTTC,CASSQAGQGYHEQYF
TRBJ2-1,.,.,16,TRBV3-1/TRBV3-2,TGTGCCAGCAGCCACATAGCGGATAGCTCCTACAATGAGCAGTTCTTC,CASSHIADSSYNEQFF
TRBJ2-2,.,TRBD1,13,TRBV2,TGTGCCAGCCAGGGACAGAGGACCGGGGAGCTGTTTTTT,CASQGQRTGELFF
TRBJ1-3,.,.,16,TRBV30,TGTGCCTGGAGTGTACGAACAGGGACATCTGGAAACACCATATATTTT,CAWSVRTGTSGNTIYF
TRBJ1-2,.,.,14,TRBV21-1,TGTGCCAGCGGAAGCGGCGAAAGAAGCTATGGCTACACCTTC,CASGSGERSYGYTF
TRBJ2-7,.,TRBD2,16,TRBV5-1,TGCGCCAGCAGCTTGGCGGGGGGTTTGAATTCATACGAGCAGTACTTC,CASSLAGGLNSYEQYF
TRBJ2-1,.,TRBD1,15,TRBV2,TGTGCCAGCAGTCGGGACAGGCCCTCCTACAATGAGCAGTTCTTC,CASSRDRPSYNEQFF
TRBJ2-3,.,.,13,TRBV27,TGTGCCAGCAGTTTGAGGAGCACAGATACGCAGTATTTT,CASSLRSTDTQYF
TRBJ2-2,.,TRBD2,18,TRBV5-4,TGTGCCAGCAGCTTGGGGCCAGGACTAGCGGGAGGTACCGGGGAGCTGTTTTTT,CASSLGPGLAGGTGELFF
TRBJ2-5,.,TRBD1,17,TRBV7-9,TGTGCCAGCAGCTTAGAGTGGGGCGGGACAGGACAAGAGACCCAGTACTTC,CASSLEWGGTGQETQYF
TRBJ2-2,.,.,15,TRBV5-1,TGCGCCAGCAGCTTGAGTCCGGGGGGCCACGGGGAGCTGTTTTTT,CASSLSPGGHGELFF
TRBJ1-5,.,.,13,TRBV3-1/TRBV3-2,TGTGCCAGCAGCCCACAGGGAAATCAGCCCCAGCATTTT,CASSPQGNQPQHF
TRBJ1-1,.,.,12,TRBV30,TGTGCCTGGACCGGGGGTCCCACTGAAGCTTTCTTT,CAWTGGPTEAFF
TRBJ2-7,.,.,13,TRBV29-1,TGCAGCGTTCAAGGTGGGGCCCTCTACGAGCAGTACTTC,CSVQGGALYEQYF
TRBJ1-2,.,.,15,TRBV21-1,TGTGCCAGCAGCAATCGGACAGCCACTAACTATGGCTACACCTTC,CASSNRTATNYGYTF
TRBJ1-5,few,TRBD1,14,TRBV28,TGTGCCAGCAGTTTAGGAGGGGGCGTCCAGCCCCAGCATTTT,CASSLGGGVQPQHF
TRBJ2-7,.,TRBD1,14,TRBV6-5,TGTGCCAGCAGCCGACAGGGGGCGAATTACGAGCAGTACTTC,CASSRQGANYEQYF
TRBJ2-1,.,TRBD2,15,TRBV30,TGTGCCTGGAGTCTCCCGACTAGCGGATGGAAGAAGCAGTTCTTC,CAWSLPTSGWKKQFF
TRBJ1-2,.,.,15,TRBV3-1/TRBV3-2,TGTGCCAGCAGCCAAGAAAGGGGCTTGTCGGGCGGCTACACCTTC,CASSQERGLSGGYTF
TRBJ2-1,.,.,16,TRBV6-5,TGTGCCAGCAGTTACGGGGACATAACATACCACAATGAGCAGTTCTTC,CASSYGDITYHNEQFF
TRBJ1-6,.,.,16,TRBV19,TGTGCCAGTAGTGCCCGGAGACCTACCGGCCATTCACCCCTCCACTTT,CASSARRPTGHSPLHF
TRBJ2-7,.,TRBD1,12,TRBV3-1/TRBV3-2,TGTGCCAGCAGCACGACAGGGAGCGAGCAGTACTTC,CASSTTGSEQYF
TRBJ2-1,.,.,11,TRBV28,TGTGCGCCACTAGACGACAATGAGCAGTTCTTC,CAPLDDNEQFF
TRBJ2-7,.,TRBD1,16,TRBV19,TGTGCCAGTAGTATATCCGGGACAGGTTCTTTGTTAGAGCAGTACTTC,CASSISGTGSLLEQYF
TRBJ2-7,.,TRBD1,15,TRBV27,TGTGCCAGCCGATCGCCGGGACAGGGTTTCTACGAGCAGTACTTC,CASRSPGQGFYEQYF
TRBJ2-1,.,TRBD1,15,TRBV24-1,TGTGCCACCAGTGAAGTGGGACAGGGGGCCAATGAGCAGTTCTTC,CATSEVGQGANEQFF
TRBJ2-7,.,.,13,TRBV7-2,TGTGCCAGCAGCGTCTCTGGGCGCTACGAGCAGTACTTC,CASSVSGRYEQYF
TRBJ1-3,.,TRBD1,14,TRBV30,TGTGCCGGGGACAGACGGGGTCTCGGGAACACCATATATTTT,CAGDRRGLGNTIYF
TRBJ2-5,.,TRBD1,14,TRBV4-1,TGCGCCAGCAGCCACAACAGGGGGCTGGAGACCCAGTACTTC,CASSHNRGLETQYF
TRBJ1-4,.,.,16,TRBV4-1,TGCGCCAGCAGCCAAAAAAACAGGGCAACTAATGAAAAACTGTTTTTT,CASSQKNRATNEKLFF
TRBJ2-4,once,.,17,TRBV9,TGTGCCAGCAGCCCCTCTGTTGGAACAGGGAGTGGGGACATTCAGTACTTC,CASSPSVGTGSGDIQYF
TRBJ2-7,once,TRBD1,16,TRBV27,TGTGCCAGCAGCCAAGGACTCACAGGGGGCGGGTACGAGCAGTACTTC,CASSQGLTGGGYEQYF
TRBJ1-2,few,TRBD1,17,TRBV30,TGTGCCTGGAGTGATGGGGGGGCACAGGGGGAGATCTGGGGCTACACCTTC,CAWSDGGAQGEIWGYTF
TRBJ2-1,few,.,12,TRBV3-1/TRBV3-2,TGTGCCAGCAGCCAAGGAACGGGGGAGCAGTTCTTC,CASSQGTGEQFF
TRBJ1-4,.,.,14,TRBV2,TGTGCCAGCAGTGAACAGGGTACCGCTGAAAAACTGTTTTTT,CASSEQGTAEKLFF
TRBJ1-1,.,TRBD1,13,TRBV9,TGTGCCAGCAGCGGGGACAGGCCCACTGAAGCTTTCTTT,CASSGDRPTEAFF
TRBJ1-6,.,TRBD1,15,TRBV28,TGTGCCAGCAGTTTGGTACAGGGGAACAATTCACCCCTCCACTTT,CASSLVQGNNSPLHF
TRBJ1-2,.,.,11,TRBV7-9,TGTGCCAGCAGCTTAGGTCGCGGGGACACCTTC,CASSLGRGDTF
TRBJ2-7,.,TRBD2,19,TRBV4-3,TGCGCCAGCAGCCAAGAGGTCTCCACCCAGCGGAGCGGGAGATACGAGCAGTACTTC,CASSQEVSTQRSGRYEQYF
TRBJ2-1,.,TRBD2,16,TRBV9,TGTGCCAGCAGCGCCACCGAGAGCGGGGGGGCGATTGAGCAGTTCTTC,CASSATESGGAIEQFF
TRBJ2-7,.,.,14,TRBV27,TGTGCCAGCAGTTTATCGGGCGGGACCTACGAGCAGTACTTC,CASSLSGGTYEQYF
TRBJ2-7,.,.,12,TRBV6-5,TGTGCCAGCACGGAGAGCTCCTACGAGCAGTACTTC,CASTESSYEQYF
TRBJ1-3,few,.,12,TRBV7-8,TGTGCCAGCAGCACTCGACAGAGCACCATATATTTT,CASSTRQSTIYF
TRBJ1-6,.,.,14,TRBV5-8,TGTGCCAGCAGCTTTCGGGTCCCAAGGTCACCCCTCCACTTT,CASSFRVPRSPLHF
TRBJ2-5,once,.,14,TRBV21-1,TGTGCCAGCAGCTTACAGGGGAGAGCAGAGACCCAGTACTTC,CASSLQGRAETQYF
TRBJ2-1,.,TRBD2,14,TRBV30,TGTGCCTGGAGAAGAGCGGGAGGGAACAATGAGCAGTTCTTC,CAWRRAGGNNEQFF
TRBJ2-7,once,TRBD2,15,TRBV6-9,TGTGCCAGCAGTTATAAGGGCGGGAGGCCCCTGGAGCAGTACTTC,CASSYKGGRPLEQYF